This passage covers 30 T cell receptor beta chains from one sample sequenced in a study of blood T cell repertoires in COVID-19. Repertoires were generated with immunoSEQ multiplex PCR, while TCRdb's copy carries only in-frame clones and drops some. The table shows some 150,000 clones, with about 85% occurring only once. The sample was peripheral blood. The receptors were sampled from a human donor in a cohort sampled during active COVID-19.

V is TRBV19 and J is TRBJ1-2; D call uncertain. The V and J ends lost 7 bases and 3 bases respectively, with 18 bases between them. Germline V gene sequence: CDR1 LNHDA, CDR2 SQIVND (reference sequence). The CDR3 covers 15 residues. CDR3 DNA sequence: TGTGCCAGTACCTCCTTTCCCAGGCAATACTATGGCTACACCTTC. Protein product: CASTSFPRQYYGYTF.

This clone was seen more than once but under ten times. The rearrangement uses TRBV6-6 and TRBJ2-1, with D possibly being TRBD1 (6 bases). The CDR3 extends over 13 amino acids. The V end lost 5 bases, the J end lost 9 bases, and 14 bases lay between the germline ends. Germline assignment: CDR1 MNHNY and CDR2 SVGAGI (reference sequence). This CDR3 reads CASSNRETSEQFF. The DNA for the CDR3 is TGTGCCAGCAGTAACAGGGAAACCAGTGAGCAGTTCTTC.

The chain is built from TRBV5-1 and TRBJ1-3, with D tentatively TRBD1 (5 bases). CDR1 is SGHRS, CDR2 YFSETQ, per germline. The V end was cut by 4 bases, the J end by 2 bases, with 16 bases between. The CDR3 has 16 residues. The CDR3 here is CASSPGLTGAGNTIYF. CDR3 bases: TGCGCCAGCAGCCCGGGACTCACCGGGGCTGGAAACACCATATATTTT.

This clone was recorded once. The CDR3 DNA sequence: TGTGCCACTGACGCCTCCCGGGACAGGGAGGAAGAGACCCAGTACTTC. Residues: CATDASRDREEETQYF. The chain links TRBV24-1 to TRBJ2-5; 9 bases fit TRBD1. This CDR3 contains 16 residues. The trim removed 10 bases at V and 3 bases at J, leaving 14 bases unmatched. Per the germline V gene, CDR1 is KGHDR and CDR2 is SFDVKD.

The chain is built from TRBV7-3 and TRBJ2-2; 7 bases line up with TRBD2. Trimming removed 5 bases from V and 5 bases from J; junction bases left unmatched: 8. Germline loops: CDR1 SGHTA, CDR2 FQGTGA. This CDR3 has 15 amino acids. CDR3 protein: CASSLTSVRTGELFF. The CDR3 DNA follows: TGTGCCAGCAGCCTCACTAGCGTTAGGACCGGGGAGCTGTTTTTT.

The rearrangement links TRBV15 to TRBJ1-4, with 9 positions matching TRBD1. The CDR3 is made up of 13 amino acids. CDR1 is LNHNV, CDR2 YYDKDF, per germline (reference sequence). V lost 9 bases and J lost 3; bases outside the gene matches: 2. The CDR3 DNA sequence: TGTGCCACTGGGGACAGGGCTAATGAAAAACTGTTTTTT. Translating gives CATGDRANEKLFF.

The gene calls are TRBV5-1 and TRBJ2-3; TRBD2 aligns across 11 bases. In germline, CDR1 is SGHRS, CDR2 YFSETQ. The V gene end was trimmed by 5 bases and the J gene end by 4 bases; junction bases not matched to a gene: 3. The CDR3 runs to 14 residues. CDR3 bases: TGCGCCAGCAGACTAGCGGGAGTATCAGATACGCAGTATTTT. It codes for CASRLAGVSDTQYF.

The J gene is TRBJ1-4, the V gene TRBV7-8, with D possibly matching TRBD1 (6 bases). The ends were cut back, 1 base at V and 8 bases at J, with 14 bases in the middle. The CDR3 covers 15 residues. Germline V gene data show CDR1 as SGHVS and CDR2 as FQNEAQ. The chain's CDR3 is CASSLVAGALEKLFF. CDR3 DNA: TGTGCCAGCAGCTTAGTCGCGGGGGCCTTAGAAAAACTGTTTTTT. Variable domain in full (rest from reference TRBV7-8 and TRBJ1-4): GAGVSQSPRYKVAKRGQDVALRCDPISGHVSLFWYQQALGQGPEFLTYFQNEAQLDKSGLPSDRFFAERPEGSVSTLKIQRTQQEDSAVYLCASSLVAGALEKLFFGSGTQLSVL.

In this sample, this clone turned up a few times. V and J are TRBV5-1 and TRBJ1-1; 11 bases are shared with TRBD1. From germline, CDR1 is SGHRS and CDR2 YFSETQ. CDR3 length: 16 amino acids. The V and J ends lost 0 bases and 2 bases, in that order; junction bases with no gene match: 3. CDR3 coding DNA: TGCGCCAGCAGCTTGGATCGGACAGGGGGCAACACTGAAGCTTTCTTT. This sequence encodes CASSLDRTGGNTEAFF.

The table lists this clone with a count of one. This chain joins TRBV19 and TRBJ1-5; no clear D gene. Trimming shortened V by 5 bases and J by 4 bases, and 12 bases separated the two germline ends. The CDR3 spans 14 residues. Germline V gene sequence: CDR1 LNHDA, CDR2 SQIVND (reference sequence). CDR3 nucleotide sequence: TGTGCCAGTAGTGCCGGGATTATTAATCAGCCCCAGCATTTT. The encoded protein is CASSAGIINQPQHF.

The chain's CDR3 is CASSRQATMNTEAFF. CDR3 coding DNA: TGTGCCAGCAGTCGACAGGCGACCATGAACACTGAAGCTTTCTTT. J is TRBJ1-1 and V is TRBV6-6, with a weak D call TRBD1 (6 bases). Trimming removed 5 bases from V and 0 bases from J, with 13 bases in between. The germline gives CDR1 MNHNY, CDR2 SVGAGI (reference sequence). The CDR3 has 15 residues.

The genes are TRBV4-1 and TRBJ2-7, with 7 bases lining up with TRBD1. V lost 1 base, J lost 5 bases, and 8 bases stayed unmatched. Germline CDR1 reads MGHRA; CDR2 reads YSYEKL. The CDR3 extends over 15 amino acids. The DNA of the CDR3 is TGCGCCAGCAGCCAAGTTCCCAGGGGGTACCACGAGCAGTACTTC. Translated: CASSQVPRGYHEQYF.

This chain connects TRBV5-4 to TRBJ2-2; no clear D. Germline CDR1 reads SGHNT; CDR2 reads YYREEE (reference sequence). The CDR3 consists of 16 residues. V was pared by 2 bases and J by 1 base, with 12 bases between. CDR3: CASSFSPQRNTGELFF. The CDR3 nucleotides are TGTGCCAGCAGCTTCAGTCCCCAGCGGAACACCGGGGAGCTGTTTTTT.

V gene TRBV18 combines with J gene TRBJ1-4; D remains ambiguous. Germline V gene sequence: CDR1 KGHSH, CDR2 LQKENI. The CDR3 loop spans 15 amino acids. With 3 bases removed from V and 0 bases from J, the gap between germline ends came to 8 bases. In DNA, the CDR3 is TGTGCCAGCTCACCGGTGAGCGCAACTAATGAAAAACTGTTTTTT. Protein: CASSPVSATNEKLFF.

CDR3: CASSSSAGVGTGELFF. The CDR3 DNA reads as TGTGCCAGCAGCTCCTCGGCGGGAGTAGGTACCGGGGAGCTGTTTTTT. The V call is TRBV7-9, the J call TRBJ2-2; 7 nucleotides line up with TRBD2. The CDR3 spans 16 residues. V trimming: 4 bases; J trimming: 5 bases; junction bases outside the gene matches: 10. CDR1 is SEHNR, CDR2 FQNEAQ, per germline (reference sequence).

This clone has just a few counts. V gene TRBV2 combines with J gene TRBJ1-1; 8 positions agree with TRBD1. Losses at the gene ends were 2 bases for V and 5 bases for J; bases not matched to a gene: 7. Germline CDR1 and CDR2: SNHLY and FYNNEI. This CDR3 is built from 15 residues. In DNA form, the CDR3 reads TGTGCCAGCAGTGAATTTCTGACAGGGGTAACTGAAGCTTTCTTT. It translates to CASSEFLTGVTEAFF.

The CDR3 is CATSDSSGSEISTNEKLFF. The CDR3 bases are TGTGCCACCAGTGACTCTTCTGGTTCGGAGATCTCAACTAATGAAAAACTGTTTTTT. This chain connects TRBV24-1 to TRBJ1-4, with no clear D. Trimming pared 4 bases from V and 0 bases from J, leaving 20 bases between. The CDR3 has 19 amino acids. Germline loops: CDR1 KGHDR, CDR2 SFDVKD.

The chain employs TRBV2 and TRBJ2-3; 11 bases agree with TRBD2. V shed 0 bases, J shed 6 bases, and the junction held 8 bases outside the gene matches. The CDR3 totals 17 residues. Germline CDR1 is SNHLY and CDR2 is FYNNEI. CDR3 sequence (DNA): TGTGCCAGCAGTGAAGCGTCACTAGCGGGAGTGGGGGATACGCAGTATTTT. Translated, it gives CASSEASLAGVGDTQYF.

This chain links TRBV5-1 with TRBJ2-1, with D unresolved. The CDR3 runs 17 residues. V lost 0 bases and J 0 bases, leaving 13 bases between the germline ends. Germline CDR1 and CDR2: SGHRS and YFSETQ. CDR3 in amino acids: CASSLDHSTSSYNEQFF. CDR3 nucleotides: TGCGCCAGCAGCTTGGACCATAGCACGTCCTCCTACAATGAGCAGTTCTTC.

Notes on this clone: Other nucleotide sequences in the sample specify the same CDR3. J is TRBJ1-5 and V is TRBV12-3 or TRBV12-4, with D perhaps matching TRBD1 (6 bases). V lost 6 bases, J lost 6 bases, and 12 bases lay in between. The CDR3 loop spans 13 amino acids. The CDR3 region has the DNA TGTGCCAGCAGCTCACAGGGTTTTCAGCCCCAGCATTTT. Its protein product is CASSSQGFQPQHF.

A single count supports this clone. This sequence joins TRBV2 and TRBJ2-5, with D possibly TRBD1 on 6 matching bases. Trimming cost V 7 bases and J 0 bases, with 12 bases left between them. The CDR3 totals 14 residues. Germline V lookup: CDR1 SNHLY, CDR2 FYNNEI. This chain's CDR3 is CASNTGMYQETQYF. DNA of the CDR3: TGTGCCAGCAATACAGGGATGTACCAAGAGACCCAGTACTTC.

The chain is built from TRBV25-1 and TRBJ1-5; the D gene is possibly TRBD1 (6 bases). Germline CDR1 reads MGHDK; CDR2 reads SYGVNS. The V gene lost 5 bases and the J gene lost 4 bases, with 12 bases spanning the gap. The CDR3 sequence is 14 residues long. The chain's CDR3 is CASSHYRENQPQHF. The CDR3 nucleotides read TGTGCCAGCAGTCACTACAGGGAGAATCAGCCCCAGCATTTT.

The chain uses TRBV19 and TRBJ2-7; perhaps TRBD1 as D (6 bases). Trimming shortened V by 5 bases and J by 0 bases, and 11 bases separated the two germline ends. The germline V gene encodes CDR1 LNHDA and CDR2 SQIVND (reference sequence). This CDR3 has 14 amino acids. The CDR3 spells CASSSRTVSYEQYF. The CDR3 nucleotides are TGTGCCAGTAGTTCCCGGACAGTCTCCTACGAGCAGTACTTC.

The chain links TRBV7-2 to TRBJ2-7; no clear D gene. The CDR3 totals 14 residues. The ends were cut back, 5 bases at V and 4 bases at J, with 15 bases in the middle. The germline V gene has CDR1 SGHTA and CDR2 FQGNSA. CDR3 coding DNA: TGTGCCAGCAGCGAAGGAGCGACCACGTACGAGCAGTACTTC. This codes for CASSEGATTYEQYF.

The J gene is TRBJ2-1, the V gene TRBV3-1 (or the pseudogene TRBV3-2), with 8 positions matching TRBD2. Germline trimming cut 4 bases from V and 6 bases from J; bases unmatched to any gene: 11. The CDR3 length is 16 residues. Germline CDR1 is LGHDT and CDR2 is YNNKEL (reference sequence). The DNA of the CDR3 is TGTGCCAGCAGCCCTCCCACGGGCGGGAGGACCAATGAGCAGTTCTTC. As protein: CASSPPTGGRTNEQFF.

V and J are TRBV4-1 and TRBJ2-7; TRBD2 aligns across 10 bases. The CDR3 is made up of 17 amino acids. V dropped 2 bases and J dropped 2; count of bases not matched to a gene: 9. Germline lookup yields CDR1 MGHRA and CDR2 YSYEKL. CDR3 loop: CASSQKSTSGDTYEQYF. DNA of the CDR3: TGCGCCAGCAGCCAAAAGTCCACTAGCGGGGATACCTACGAGCAGTACTTC.

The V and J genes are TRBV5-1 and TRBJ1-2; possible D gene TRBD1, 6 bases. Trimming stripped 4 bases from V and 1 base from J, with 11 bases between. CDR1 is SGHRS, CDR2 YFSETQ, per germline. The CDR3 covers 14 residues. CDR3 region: CASSPQGGNYGYTF. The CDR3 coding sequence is TGCGCCAGCAGCCCACAGGGCGGTAACTATGGCTACACCTTC.

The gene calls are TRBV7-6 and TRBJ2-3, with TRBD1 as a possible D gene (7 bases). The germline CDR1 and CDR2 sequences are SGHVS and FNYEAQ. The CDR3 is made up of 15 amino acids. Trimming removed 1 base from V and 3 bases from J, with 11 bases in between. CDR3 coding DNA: TGTGCCAGCAGCTTAGGCAGGGGGGCAACAGATACGCAGTATTTT. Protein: CASSLGRGATDTQYF.

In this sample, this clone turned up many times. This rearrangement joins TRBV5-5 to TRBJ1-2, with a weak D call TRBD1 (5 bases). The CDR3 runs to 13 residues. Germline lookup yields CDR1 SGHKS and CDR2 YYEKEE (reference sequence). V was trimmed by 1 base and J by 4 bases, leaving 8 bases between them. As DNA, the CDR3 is TGTGCCAGCAGCTTGCAGGGTGGCTATGGCTACACCTTC. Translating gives CASSLQGGYGYTF.

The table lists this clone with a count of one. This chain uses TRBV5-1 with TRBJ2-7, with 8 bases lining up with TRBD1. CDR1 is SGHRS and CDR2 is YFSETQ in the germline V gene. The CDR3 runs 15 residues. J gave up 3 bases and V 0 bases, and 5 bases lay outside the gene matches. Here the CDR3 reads CASSLGQGTVYEQYF. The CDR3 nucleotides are TGCGCCAGCAGCTTGGGACAGGGGACGGTCTACGAGCAGTACTTC. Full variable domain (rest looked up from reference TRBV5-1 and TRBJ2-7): KAGVTQTPRYLIKTRGQQVTLSCSPISGHRSVSWYQQTPGQGLQFLFEYFSETQRNKGNFPGRFSGRQFSNSRSEMNVSTLELGDSALYLCASSLGQGTVYEQYFGPGTRLTVT.